A single T cell receptor (beta chain) is shown here with its context. V shed 0 bases, J shed 6 bases, and the junction held 16 bases outside the gene matches. The CDR3 has 18 residues. Germline CDR1 and CDR2: LGHNA and YNFKEQ. This sample was taken from a study of PD-L1 blockade in urothelial cancer. Overall study context: Patients with male sex and bladder-origin urothelial cancer accounted for about 85% of the 29 enrolled.

The assay was immunoSEQ multiplex PCR, and TCRdb's table has in-frame clones only and misses some. The sample lists about 120,000 clones; around 89% were seen once. Time point: peripheral blood 6 weeks after treatment start. Sequencing used PBMCs, obtained around atezolizumab (anti-PD-L1) treatment. The V call is TRBV4-2, the J call TRBJ2-7; 8 bases match TRBD2. This sequence was found in a man in his sixties with urothelial cancer. The CDR3 is CASSQDGVAGGRTVEQYF. The DNA for the CDR3 is TGTGCCAGCAGCCAAGATGGAGTGGCGGGGGGCCGCACTGTCGAGCAGTACTTC.